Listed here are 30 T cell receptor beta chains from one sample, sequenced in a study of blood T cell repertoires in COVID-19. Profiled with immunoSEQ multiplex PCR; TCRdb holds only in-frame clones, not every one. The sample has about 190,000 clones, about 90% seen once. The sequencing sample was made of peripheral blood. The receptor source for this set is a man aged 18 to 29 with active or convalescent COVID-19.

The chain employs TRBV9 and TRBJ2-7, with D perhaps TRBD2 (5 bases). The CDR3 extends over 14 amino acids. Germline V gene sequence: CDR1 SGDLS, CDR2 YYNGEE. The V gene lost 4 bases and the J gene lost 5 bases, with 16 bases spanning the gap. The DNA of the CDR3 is TGTGCCAGCAGCCCGTCAGCGGCACGCAACGAGCAGTACTTC. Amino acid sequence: CASSPSAARNEQYF.

In nucleotides, the CDR3 is TGCGCCAGAATCAGGACAGAAGAGAACACTGAAGCTTTCTTT. Translated: CARIRTEENTEAFF. The chain carries TRBV4-1 and TRBJ1-1, with TRBD1 as a possible D gene (6 bases). In germline, CDR1 is MGHRA, CDR2 YSYEKL. V lost 9 bases and J 1 base, leaving 15 bases between the germline ends. There are 14 residues in the CDR3.

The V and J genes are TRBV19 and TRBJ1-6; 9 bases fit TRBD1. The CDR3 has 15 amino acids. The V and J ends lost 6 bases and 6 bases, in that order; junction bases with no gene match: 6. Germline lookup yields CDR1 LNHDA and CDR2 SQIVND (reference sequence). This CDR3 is CASSRPGQGNSPLHF. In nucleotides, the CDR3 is TGTGCCAGTAGCAGACCGGGACAGGGTAATTCACCCCTCCACTTT. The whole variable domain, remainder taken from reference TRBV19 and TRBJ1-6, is DGGITQSPKYLFRKEGQNVTLSCEQNLNHDAMYWYRQDPGQGLRLIYYSQIVNDFQKGDIAEGYSVSREKKESFPLTVTSAQKNPTAFYLCASSRPGQGNSPLHFGNGTRLTVT.

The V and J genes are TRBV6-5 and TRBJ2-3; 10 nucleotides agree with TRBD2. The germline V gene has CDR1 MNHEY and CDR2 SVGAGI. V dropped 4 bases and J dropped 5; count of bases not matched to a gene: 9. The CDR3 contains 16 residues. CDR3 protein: CASSSRAGGPGDTQYF. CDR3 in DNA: TGTGCCAGCAGTTCCCGAGCGGGAGGGCCGGGAGATACGCAGTATTTT.

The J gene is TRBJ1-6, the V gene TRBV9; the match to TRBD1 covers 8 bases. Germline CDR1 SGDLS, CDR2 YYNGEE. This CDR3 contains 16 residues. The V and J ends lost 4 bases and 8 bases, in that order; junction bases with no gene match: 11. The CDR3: CASSLNPGTGDSPLHF. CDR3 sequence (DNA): TGTGCCAGCAGCCTGAATCCCGGGACAGGCGATTCACCCCTCCACTTT.

CDR3 DNA sequence: TGTGCCAGCAGTGAATATTCCGCCCTGACAGGGTCCACTGAAGCTTTCTTT. Its translation: CASSEYSALTGSTEAFF. The chain links TRBV25-1 to TRBJ1-1; TRBD1 aligns across 7 bases. With 0 bases clipped from V and 4 bases from J, the junction kept 11 bases outside the gene matches. The germline V gene encodes CDR1 MGHDK and CDR2 SYGVNS. This CDR3 is built from 17 residues.

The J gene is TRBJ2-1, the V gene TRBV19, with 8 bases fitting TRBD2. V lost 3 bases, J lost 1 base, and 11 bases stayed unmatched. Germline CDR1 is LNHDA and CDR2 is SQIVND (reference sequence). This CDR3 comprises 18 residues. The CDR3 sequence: CASSIPKSLAGSYNEQFF. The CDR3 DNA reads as TGTGCCAGTAGTATCCCGAAATCTTTAGCGGGGTCCTACAATGAGCAGTTCTTC.

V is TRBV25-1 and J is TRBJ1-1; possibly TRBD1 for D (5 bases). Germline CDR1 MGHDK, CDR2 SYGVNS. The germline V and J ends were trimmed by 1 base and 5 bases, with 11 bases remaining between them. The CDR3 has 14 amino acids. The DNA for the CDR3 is TGTGCCAGCAGTGAATCGGGCAGGGAAACTGAAGCTTTCTTT. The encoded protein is CASSESGRETEAFF.

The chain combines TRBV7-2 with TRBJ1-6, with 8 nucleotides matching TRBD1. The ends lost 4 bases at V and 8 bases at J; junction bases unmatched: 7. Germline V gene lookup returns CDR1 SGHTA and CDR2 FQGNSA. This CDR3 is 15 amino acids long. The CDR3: CASSYRDRLYSPLHF. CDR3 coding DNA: TGTGCCAGCAGCTATCGGGACAGGTTGTATTCACCCCTCCACTTT.

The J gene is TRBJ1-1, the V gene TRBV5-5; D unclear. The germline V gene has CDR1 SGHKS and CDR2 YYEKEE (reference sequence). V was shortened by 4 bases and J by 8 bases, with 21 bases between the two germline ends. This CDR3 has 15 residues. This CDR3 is CASSGGNSGRQEAFF. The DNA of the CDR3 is TGTGCCAGCAGCGGAGGCAATTCGGGTCGCCAGGAAGCTTTCTTT.

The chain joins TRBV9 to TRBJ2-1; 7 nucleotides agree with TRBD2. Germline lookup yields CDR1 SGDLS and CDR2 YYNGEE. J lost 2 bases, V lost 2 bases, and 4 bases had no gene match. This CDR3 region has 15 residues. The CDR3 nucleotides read TGTGCCAGCAGCGTTCGGGGGGAAACCTACAATGAGCAGTTCTTC. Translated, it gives CASSVRGETYNEQFF.

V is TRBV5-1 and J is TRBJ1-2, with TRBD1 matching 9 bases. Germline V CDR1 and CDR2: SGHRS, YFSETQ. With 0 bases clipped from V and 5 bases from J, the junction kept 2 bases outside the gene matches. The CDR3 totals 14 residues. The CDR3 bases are TGCGCCAGCAGCTTGGACAGGGGGCTTTATGGCTACACCTTC. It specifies CASSLDRGLYGYTF.

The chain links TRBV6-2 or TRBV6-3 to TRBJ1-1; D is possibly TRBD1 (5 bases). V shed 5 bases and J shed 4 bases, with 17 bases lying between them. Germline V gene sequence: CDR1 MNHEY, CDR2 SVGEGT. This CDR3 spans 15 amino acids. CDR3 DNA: TGTGCCAGCAGTCTCACACGGGGGGTGGCCACTGAAGCTTTCTTT. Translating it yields CASSLTRGVATEAFF.

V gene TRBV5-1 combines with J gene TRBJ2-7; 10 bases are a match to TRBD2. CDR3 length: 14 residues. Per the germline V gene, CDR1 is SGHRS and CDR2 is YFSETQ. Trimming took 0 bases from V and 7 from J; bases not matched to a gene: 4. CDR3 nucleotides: TGCGCCAGCAGCTTGGGGCTAGCGGGAGTGGAGCAGTACTTC. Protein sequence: CASSLGLAGVEQYF.

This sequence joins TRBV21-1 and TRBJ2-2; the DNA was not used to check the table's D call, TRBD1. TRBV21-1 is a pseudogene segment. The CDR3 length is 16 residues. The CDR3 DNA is TGTGCCAGCAGCAAAGGACAGGAGAGGAACACCGGGGAGCTGTTTTTT. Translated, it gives CASSKGQERNTGELFF.

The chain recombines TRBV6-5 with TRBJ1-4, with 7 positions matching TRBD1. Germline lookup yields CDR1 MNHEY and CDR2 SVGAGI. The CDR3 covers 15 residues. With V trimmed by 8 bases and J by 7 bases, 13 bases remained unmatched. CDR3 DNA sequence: TGTGCCAGCGTTTATTTATACAGGGGAGGTGAAAAACTGTTTTTT. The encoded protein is CASVYLYRGGEKLFF.

CDR3 nucleotide sequence: TGTGCCACCAGTGCCTGGGGCGATGAGCAGTTCTTC. Its translation is CATSAWGDEQFF. This rearrangement joins TRBV24-1 to TRBJ2-1, with D perhaps TRBD1 (5 bases). V lost 5 bases and J 8 bases, leaving 9 bases between the germline ends. Germline V gives CDR1 KGHDR, CDR2 SFDVKD. CDR3 length: 12 amino acids.

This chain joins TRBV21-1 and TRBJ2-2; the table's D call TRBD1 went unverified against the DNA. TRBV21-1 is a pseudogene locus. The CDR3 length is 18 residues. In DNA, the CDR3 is TGTGCCAGCAGCAAACCCCCCTTGGGGACAGGGGGCGCGGGGGAGCTGTTTTTT. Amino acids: CASSKPPLGTGGAGELFF.

CDR3 protein: CASGLGQAADEQYF. The CDR3 nucleotides are TGTGCTAGTGGTTTGGGACAGGCTGCTGACGAGCAGTACTTC. This chain links TRBV12-5 with TRBJ2-7, with a tentative D call TRBD1 (6 bases). The CDR3 runs to 14 residues. V was cut by 1 base and J by 5 bases, with 12 bases left in between. Germline CDR1 and CDR2: LGHNT and FRNRAP.

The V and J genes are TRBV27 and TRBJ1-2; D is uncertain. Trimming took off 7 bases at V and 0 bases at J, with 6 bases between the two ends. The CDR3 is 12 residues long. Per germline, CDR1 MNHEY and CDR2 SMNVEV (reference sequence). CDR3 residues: CASTKANYGYTF. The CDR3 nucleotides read TGTGCCAGCACTAAAGCTAACTATGGCTACACCTTC.

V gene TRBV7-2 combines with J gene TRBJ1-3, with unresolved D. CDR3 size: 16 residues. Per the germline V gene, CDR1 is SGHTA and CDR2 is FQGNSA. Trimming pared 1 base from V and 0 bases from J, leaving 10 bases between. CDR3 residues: CASSLGGRGSGNTIYF. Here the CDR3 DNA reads TGTGCCAGCAGCTTAGGAGGTCGGGGCTCTGGAAACACCATATATTTT.

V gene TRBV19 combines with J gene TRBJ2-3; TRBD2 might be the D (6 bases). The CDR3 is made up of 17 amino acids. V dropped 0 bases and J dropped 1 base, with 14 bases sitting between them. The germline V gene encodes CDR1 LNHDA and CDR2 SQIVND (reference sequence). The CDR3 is CASSIDPTGVGTDTQYF. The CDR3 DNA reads TGTGCCAGTAGTATAGATCCCACGGGAGTGGGCACAGATACGCAGTATTTT.

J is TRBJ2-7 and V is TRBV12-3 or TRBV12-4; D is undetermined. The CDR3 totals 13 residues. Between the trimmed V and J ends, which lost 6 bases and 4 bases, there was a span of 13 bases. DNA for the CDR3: TGTGCCAGCAGGCGACGTCAGGATTACGAGCAGTACTTC. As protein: CASRRRQDYEQYF.

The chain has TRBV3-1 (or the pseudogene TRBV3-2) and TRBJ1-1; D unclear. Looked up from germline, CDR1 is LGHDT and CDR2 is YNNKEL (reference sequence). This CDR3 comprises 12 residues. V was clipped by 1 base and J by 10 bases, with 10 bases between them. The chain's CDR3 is CASSQGEFGAFF. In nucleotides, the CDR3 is TGTGCCAGCAGCCAAGGAGAGTTTGGAGCTTTCTTT.

The CDR3 region has the DNA TGCAGCGTTGAAGGAGCGGGAGCTGGGAATGAGCAGTTCTTC. Encoded protein: CSVEGAGAGNEQFF. The V gene is TRBV29-1, the J gene TRBJ2-1, with 8 bases fitting TRBD2. The V segment lost 1 base and the J segment 7 bases; nucleotides outside the gene matches: 6. This CDR3 spans 14 amino acids. Germline CDR1 reads SQVTM; CDR2 reads ANQGSEA.

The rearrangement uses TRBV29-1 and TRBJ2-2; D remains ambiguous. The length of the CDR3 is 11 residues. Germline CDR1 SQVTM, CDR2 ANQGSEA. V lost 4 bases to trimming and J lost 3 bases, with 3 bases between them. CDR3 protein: CSVVYTGELFF. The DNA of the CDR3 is TGCAGCGTTGTATACACCGGGGAGCTGTTTTTT.

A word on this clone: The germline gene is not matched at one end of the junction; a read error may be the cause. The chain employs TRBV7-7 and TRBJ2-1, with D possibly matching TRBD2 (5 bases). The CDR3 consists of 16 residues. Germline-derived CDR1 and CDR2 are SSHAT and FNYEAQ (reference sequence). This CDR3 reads CASSFRGKSSYNEQFF. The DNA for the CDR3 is TGTGCTAGCAGCTTCCGAGGGAAGAGCTCCTACAATGAGCAGTTCTTC.

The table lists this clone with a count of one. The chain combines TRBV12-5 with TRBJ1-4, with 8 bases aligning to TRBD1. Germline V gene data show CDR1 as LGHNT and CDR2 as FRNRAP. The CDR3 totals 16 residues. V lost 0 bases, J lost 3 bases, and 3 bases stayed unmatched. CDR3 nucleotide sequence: TGTGCTAGTGGTTTGGTCCGGACAGGGCCTAATGAAAAACTGTTTTTT. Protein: CASGLVRTGPNEKLFF.

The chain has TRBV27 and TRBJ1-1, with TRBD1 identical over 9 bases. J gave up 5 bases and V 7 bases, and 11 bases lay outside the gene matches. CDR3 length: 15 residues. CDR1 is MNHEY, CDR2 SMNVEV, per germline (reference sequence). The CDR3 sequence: CASIMSPGQGTEAFF. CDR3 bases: TGTGCCAGCATCATGTCCCCGGGACAGGGAACTGAAGCTTTCTTT.

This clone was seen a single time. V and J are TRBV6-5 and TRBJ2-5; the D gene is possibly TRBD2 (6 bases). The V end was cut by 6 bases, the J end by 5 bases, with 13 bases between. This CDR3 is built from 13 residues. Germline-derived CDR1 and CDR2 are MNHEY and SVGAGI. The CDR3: CASSPLGRETQYF. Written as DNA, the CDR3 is TGTGCCAGCAGCCCGCTGGGGAGGGAGACCCAGTACTTC.